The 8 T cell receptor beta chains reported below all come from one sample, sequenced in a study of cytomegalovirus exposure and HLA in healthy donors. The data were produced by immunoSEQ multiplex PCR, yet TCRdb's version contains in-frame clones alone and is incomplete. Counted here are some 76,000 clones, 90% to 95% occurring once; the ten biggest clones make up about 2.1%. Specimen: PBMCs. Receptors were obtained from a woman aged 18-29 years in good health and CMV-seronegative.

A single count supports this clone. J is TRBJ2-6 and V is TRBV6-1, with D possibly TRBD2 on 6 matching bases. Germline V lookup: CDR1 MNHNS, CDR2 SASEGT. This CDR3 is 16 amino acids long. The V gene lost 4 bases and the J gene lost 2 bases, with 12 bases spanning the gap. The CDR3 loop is CASSAQGGTGANVLTF. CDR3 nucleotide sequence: TGTGCCAGCAGTGCCCAGGGAGGCACTGGGGCCAACGTCCTGACTTTC.

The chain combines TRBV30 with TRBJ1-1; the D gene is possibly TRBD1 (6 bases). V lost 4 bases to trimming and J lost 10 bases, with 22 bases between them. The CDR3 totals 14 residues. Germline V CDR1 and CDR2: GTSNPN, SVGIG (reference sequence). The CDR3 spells CAWTLDSILMGAFF. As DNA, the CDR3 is TGTGCCTGGACCTTGGACAGCATACTCATGGGAGCTTTCTTT.

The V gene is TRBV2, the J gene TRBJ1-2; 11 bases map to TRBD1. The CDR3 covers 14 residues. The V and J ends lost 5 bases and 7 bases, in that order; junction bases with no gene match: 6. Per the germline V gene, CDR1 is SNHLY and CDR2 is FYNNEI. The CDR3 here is CASSYGQGAFGYTF. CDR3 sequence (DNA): TGTGCCAGCAGTTACGGACAGGGGGCGTTTGGCTACACCTTC.

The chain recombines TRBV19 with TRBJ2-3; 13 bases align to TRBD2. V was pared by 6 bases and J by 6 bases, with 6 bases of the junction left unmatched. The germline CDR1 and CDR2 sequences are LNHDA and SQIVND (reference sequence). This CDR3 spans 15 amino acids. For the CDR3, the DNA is TGTGCCAGTAGCAAGACTAGCGGGAGGCGGGATACGCAGTATTTT. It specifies CASSKTSGRRDTQYF.

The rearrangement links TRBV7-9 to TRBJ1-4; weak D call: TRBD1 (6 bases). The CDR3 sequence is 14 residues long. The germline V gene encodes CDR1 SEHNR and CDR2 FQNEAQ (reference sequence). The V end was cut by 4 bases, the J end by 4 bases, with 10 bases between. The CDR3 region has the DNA TGTGCCAGCAGCTCAGGACAGCTTAATGAAAAACTGTTTTTT. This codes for CASSSGQLNEKLFF.

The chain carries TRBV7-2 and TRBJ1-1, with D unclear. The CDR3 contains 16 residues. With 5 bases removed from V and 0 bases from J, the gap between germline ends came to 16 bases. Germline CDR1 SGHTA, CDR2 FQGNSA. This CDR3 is CASSPPPPGMNTEAFF. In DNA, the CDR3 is TGTGCCAGCAGCCCGCCCCCACCGGGAATGAACACTGAAGCTTTCTTT.

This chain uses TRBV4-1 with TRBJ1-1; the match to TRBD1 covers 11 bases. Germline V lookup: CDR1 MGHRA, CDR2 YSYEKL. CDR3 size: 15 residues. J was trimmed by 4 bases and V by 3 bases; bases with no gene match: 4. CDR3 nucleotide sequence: TGCGCCAGCAGCCAGGCCGGGACAGGGGGCACTGAAGCTTTCTTT. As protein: CASSQAGTGGTEAFF.

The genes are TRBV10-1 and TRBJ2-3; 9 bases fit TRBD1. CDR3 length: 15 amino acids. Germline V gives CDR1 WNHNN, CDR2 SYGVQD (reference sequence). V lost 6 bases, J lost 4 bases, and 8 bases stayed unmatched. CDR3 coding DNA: TGCGCCAGCAGCGCGGACAGGGGCGCGGCAGATACGCAGTATTTT. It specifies CASSADRGAADTQYF.